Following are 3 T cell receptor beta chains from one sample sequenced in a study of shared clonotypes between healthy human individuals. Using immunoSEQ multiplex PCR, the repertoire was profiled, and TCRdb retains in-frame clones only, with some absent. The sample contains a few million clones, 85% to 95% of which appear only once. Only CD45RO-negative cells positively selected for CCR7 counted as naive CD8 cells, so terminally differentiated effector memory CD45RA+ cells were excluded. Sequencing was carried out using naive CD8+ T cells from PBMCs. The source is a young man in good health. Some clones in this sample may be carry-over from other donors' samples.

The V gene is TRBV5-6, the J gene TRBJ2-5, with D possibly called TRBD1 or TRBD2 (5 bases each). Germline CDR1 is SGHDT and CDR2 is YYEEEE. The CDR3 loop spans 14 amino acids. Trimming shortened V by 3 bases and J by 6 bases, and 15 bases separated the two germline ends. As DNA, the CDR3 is TGTGCCAGCAGCTACGGGACCGCCCTCAAGACCCAGTACTTC. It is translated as CASSYGTALKTQYF. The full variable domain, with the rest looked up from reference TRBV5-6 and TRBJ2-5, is DAGVTQSPTHLIKTRGQQVTLRCSPKSGHDTVSWYQQALGQGPQFIFQYYEEEERQRGNFPDRFSGHQFPNYSSELNVNALLLGDSALYLCASSYGTALKTQYFGPGTRLLVL.

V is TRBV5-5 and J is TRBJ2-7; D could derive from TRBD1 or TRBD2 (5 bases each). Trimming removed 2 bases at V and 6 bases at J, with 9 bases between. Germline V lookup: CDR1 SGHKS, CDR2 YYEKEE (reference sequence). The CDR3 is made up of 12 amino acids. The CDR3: CASSFGASEQYF. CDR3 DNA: TGTGCCAGCAGCTTCGGGGCCTCCGAGCAGTACTTC.

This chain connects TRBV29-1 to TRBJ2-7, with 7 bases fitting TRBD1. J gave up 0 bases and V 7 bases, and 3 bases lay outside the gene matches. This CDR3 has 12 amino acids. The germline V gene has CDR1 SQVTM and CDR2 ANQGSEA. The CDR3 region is CSDGDSSYEQYF. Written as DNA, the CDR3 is TGCAGCGACGGGGACAGCTCCTACGAGCAGTACTTC.